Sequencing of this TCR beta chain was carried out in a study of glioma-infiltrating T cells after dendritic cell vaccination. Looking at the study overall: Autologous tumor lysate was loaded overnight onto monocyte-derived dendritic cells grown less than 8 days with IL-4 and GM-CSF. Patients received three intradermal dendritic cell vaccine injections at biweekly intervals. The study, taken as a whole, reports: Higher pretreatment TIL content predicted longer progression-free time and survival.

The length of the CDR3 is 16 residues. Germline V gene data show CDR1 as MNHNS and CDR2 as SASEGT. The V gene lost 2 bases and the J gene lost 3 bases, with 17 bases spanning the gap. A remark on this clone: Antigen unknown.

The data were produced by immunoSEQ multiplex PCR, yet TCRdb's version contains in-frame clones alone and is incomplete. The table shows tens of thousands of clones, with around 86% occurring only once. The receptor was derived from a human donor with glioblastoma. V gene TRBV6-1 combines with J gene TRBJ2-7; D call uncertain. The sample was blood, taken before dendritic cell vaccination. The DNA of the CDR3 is TGTGCCAGCAGTGAAAGGTCAGGTTGGGCCATCTACGAGCAGTACTTC. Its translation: CASSERSGWAIYEQYF.